Listed below are T cell receptor beta chains from one sample, sequenced in a study of T cells in Graves' hyperthyroidism and ophthalmopathy. TCRdb re-derived calls from the multiplex PCR reads in MiXCR, one entry per CDR3 protein. In the table there are under 700,000 distinct CDR3 sequences, 40% to 55% of which are singletons. The sample taken for sequencing was peripheral blood or thyroid tissue (not recorded which). The origin of the receptors is a woman aged 18-29 years with Graves' hyperthyroidism. CDR3s include the opening cysteine and the closing phenylalanine or tryptophan. Fields, in order: CDR3 length, clone size, V gene, J gene, D gene, CDR3 DNA, CDR3 protein. The D gene is left open where the match is weak. Only some rows state a clone size, as once, few, many or a class for expanded clones.

cdr3_length: 16
clone_size: few
v_call: TRBV9
j_call: TRBJ2-5
d_call: TRBD2
cdr3_nt: TGTGCCAGCAGCGTAGATGGTAGCGGGAGGAGGAAGACCCAGTACTTC
cdr3_aa: CASSVDGSGRRKTQYF

cdr3_length: 14
clone_size: .
v_call: TRBV20-1
j_call: TRBJ1-4
d_call: .
cdr3_nt: TGCAGTGCGCCCGAGGGGGGGACTAATGAAAAACTGTTTTTT
cdr3_aa: CSAPEGGTNEKLFF

cdr3_length: 14
clone_size: few
v_call: TRBV7-2
j_call: TRBJ2-7
d_call: .
cdr3_nt: TGTGCCAGCAGCTTTGGGACACTTTCCTACGAGCAGTACTTC
cdr3_aa: CASSFGTLSYEQYF

cdr3_length: 16
clone_size: .
v_call: TRBV10-3
j_call: TRBJ1-2
d_call: .
cdr3_nt: TGTGCCAGCCGCCGGGAGGGGGGAACTTCGAACTATGGCTACACCTTC
cdr3_aa: CASRREGGTSNYGYTF

cdr3_length: 15
clone_size: few
v_call: TRBV11-3
j_call: TRBJ1-2
d_call: .
cdr3_nt: TGTGCCAGCAGCATGATGAGTTCTAACTATGTTGGCTACACCTTC
cdr3_aa: CASSMMSSNYVGYTF

cdr3_length: 13
clone_size: few
v_call: TRBV15
j_call: TRBJ2-3
d_call: .
cdr3_nt: TGTGCCACCAGCAGAGATGTCGGATATACGCAGTATTTT
cdr3_aa: CATSRDVGYTQYF

cdr3_length: 16
clone_size: .
v_call: TRBV24-1
j_call: TRBJ2-7
d_call: TRBD2
cdr3_nt: TGTGCCACCGGTGATCCCGACGGGGGGACTCCCTACGAGCAGTACTTC
cdr3_aa: CATGDPDGGTPYEQYF

cdr3_length: 15
clone_size: .
v_call: TRBV25-1
j_call: TRBJ1-1
d_call: .
cdr3_nt: TGTGCCAGCAGTTTAGCGCTCAGTATGAACACTGAAGCTTTCTTT
cdr3_aa: CASSLALSMNTEAFF

cdr3_length: 15
clone_size: once
v_call: TRBV2
j_call: TRBJ1-5
d_call: .
cdr3_nt: TGTGCCAGCAGTGGGGTGCTTAGGGGAAATCAGCCCCAGCATTTT
cdr3_aa: CASSGVLRGNQPQHF

cdr3_length: 14
clone_size: many
v_call: TRBV7-9
j_call: TRBJ1-1
d_call: .
cdr3_nt: TGTGCCAGCAACTACGGGGGAGGGCGGACTGAAGCTTTCTTT
cdr3_aa: CASNYGGGRTEAFF

cdr3_length: 15
clone_size: few
v_call: TRBV7-8
j_call: TRBJ1-6
d_call: TRBD1
cdr3_nt: TGTGCCAGCAGCCAGATGACAGGGGAGAATTCACCCCTCCACTTT
cdr3_aa: CASSQMTGENSPLHF

cdr3_length: 13
clone_size: many
v_call: TRBV20-1
j_call: TRBJ1-4
d_call: .
cdr3_nt: TGCAGTGCTAGAGACCAGAGAAATGAAAAACTGTTTTTT
cdr3_aa: CSARDQRNEKLFF

cdr3_length: 15
clone_size: few
v_call: TRBV6-6
j_call: TRBJ1-1
d_call: .
cdr3_nt: TGTGCCAGCAGTTACCGGTCGGGCCTCGGCACTGAAGCTTTCTTT
cdr3_aa: CASSYRSGLGTEAFF

cdr3_length: 15
clone_size: .
v_call: TRBV25-1
j_call: TRBJ2-1
d_call: .
cdr3_nt: TGTGCCAGCACCGGAAGGGCAGGGAATCCGAATGAGCAGTTCTTC
cdr3_aa: CASTGRAGNPNEQFF

cdr3_length: 13
clone_size: .
v_call: TRBV6-5
j_call: TRBJ1-1
d_call: .
cdr3_nt: TGTGCCAGCAGTTACTCCATCGAGTCTGAAGCTTTCTTT
cdr3_aa: CASSYSIESEAFF

cdr3_length: 13
clone_size: .
v_call: TRBV12-3/TRBV12-4
j_call: TRBJ2-2
d_call: .
cdr3_nt: TGTGCCAGCAGTCAGGGACCCACCGGGGAGCTGTTTTTT
cdr3_aa: CASSQGPTGELFF

cdr3_length: 14
clone_size: many
v_call: TRBV7-2
j_call: TRBJ2-5
d_call: TRBD2
cdr3_nt: TGTGCCAGCAGCTCGAGCGGGAGGACGGAGACCCAGTACTTC
cdr3_aa: CASSSSGRTETQYF

cdr3_length: 16
clone_size: .
v_call: TRBV2
j_call: TRBJ1-1
d_call: TRBD1
cdr3_nt: TGTGCCAGCCGTGCGACAGGGGGCTATGTGAACACTGAAGCTTTCTTT
cdr3_aa: CASRATGGYVNTEAFF

cdr3_length: 13
clone_size: many
v_call: TRBV7-3
j_call: TRBJ1-5
d_call: .
cdr3_nt: TGTGCCAGCAGCTTATCTGTGAGTCAGCCCCAGCATTTT
cdr3_aa: CASSLSVSQPQHF

cdr3_length: 13
clone_size: .
v_call: TRBV10-3
j_call: TRBJ2-7
d_call: .
cdr3_nt: TGTGCCACCATGGCTAGCGAGACCTACGAGCAGTACTTC
cdr3_aa: CATMASETYEQYF

cdr3_length: 16
clone_size: once
v_call: TRBV7-3
j_call: TRBJ2-7
d_call: .
cdr3_nt: TGTGCCAGCAGCTTAGTCGCTTTCTCCCCCTCCTACGAGCAGTACTTC
cdr3_aa: CASSLVAFSPSYEQYF

cdr3_length: 14
clone_size: many
v_call: TRBV24-1
j_call: TRBJ1-5
d_call: .
cdr3_nt: TGTGCCACCAGTGATCAACAGGGATATCAGCCCCAGCATTTT
cdr3_aa: CATSDQQGYQPQHF

cdr3_length: 15
clone_size: few
v_call: TRBV2
j_call: TRBJ2-6
d_call: .
cdr3_nt: TGTGCCAGCAGTTTATTGCAGACTGGGGCCAACGTCCTGACTTTC
cdr3_aa: CASSLLQTGANVLTF

cdr3_length: 15
clone_size: .
v_call: TRBV19
j_call: TRBJ2-7
d_call: .
cdr3_nt: TGTGCCAGTAGTCATTCCGGGACACCTTCCTACGAGCAGTACTTC
cdr3_aa: CASSHSGTPSYEQYF

cdr3_length: 13
clone_size: few
v_call: TRBV12-3/TRBV12-4
j_call: TRBJ2-7
d_call: .
cdr3_nt: TGTGCCAGCAGTTTACCGGGGACCTACGAGCAGTACTTC
cdr3_aa: CASSLPGTYEQYF

cdr3_length: 15
clone_size: .
v_call: TRBV6-5
j_call: TRBJ1-3
d_call: .
cdr3_nt: TGTGCCAGCAGTTCCGAGGGGACACTTGGAAACACCATATATTTT
cdr3_aa: CASSSEGTLGNTIYF

cdr3_length: 14
clone_size: many
v_call: TRBV7-8
j_call: TRBJ2-5
d_call: .
cdr3_nt: TGTGCCAGCAGCTTACTCAGCGGCCAAGAGACCCAGTACTTC
cdr3_aa: CASSLLSGQETQYF

cdr3_length: 13
clone_size: many
v_call: TRBV2
j_call: TRBJ1-2
d_call: .
cdr3_nt: TGTGCCAGCAGTGCGACAGGCTCCTATGGCTACACCTTC
cdr3_aa: CASSATGSYGYTF

cdr3_length: 14
clone_size: many
v_call: TRBV10-3
j_call: TRBJ1-1
d_call: TRBD1
cdr3_nt: TGTGCCATCAGTGAGTCGGTCGGACAGGGCGGCGCTTTCTTT
cdr3_aa: CAISESVGQGGAFF

cdr3_length: 14
clone_size: .
v_call: TRBV7-2
j_call: TRBJ1-5
d_call: .
cdr3_nt: TGTGCCAGCAGCCGTGTTGGGGGTGAACAGCCCCAGCATTTT
cdr3_aa: CASSRVGGEQPQHF

cdr3_length: 14
clone_size: .
v_call: TRBV24-1
j_call: TRBJ1-4
d_call: .
cdr3_nt: TGTGCCACCAGTGATTATGGTGGGGGTGAAAAACTGTTTTTT
cdr3_aa: CATSDYGGGEKLFF

cdr3_length: 15
clone_size: .
v_call: TRBV6-5
j_call: TRBJ2-5
d_call: TRBD2
cdr3_nt: TGTGCCAGCAGCTACGGGACTAGCGGGAAAGAGACCCAGTACTTC
cdr3_aa: CASSYGTSGKETQYF

cdr3_length: 16
clone_size: .
v_call: TRBV7-9
j_call: TRBJ2-5
d_call: .
cdr3_nt: TGCGCCAGCAGCCTCCGAGGAGCGGCCGCGGGCGTGACCCAGTACTTC
cdr3_aa: CASSLRGAAAGVTQYF

cdr3_length: 18
clone_size: .
v_call: TRBV7-2
j_call: TRBJ2-2
d_call: .
cdr3_nt: TGTGCCAGTAGTATGAGGACTGGCTTATGGCACGGCACCGGGGAGCTGTTTTTT
cdr3_aa: CASSMRTGLWHGTGELFF